The next 25 T cell receptor beta chains were all read from a single sample in a study of blood T cell repertoires in COVID-19. Assay used: immunoSEQ multiplex PCR; TCRdb lists only in-frame clones, some missing. This table has around 100,000 clones, 65% to 75% appearing once. Sequencing was performed on peripheral blood. Receptors were obtained from an elderly man with acute or convalescent COVID-19.

This chain connects TRBV5-1 to TRBJ2-7; possible D gene TRBD2, 5 bases. Germline assignment: CDR1 SGHRS and CDR2 YFSETQ. The length of the CDR3 is 15 residues. Trimming left V 3 bases short and J 0 bases short, with 13 bases between. This chain's CDR3 is CASSWESRSSYEQYF. The CDR3 coding sequence is TGCGCCAGCAGCTGGGAGAGCCGGAGCTCCTACGAGCAGTACTTC.

The gene calls are TRBV13 and TRBJ2-3; no firm D call. The CDR3 covers 14 residues. The V and J ends lost 2 bases and 0 bases respectively, with 6 bases between them. Germline V gives CDR1 PRHDT, CDR2 FYEKMQ (reference sequence). The CDR3 DNA reads TGTGCCAGCAGCTTAACGGTGAGCACAGATACGCAGTATTTT. Its protein product is CASSLTVSTDTQYF.

The chain couples TRBV24-1 to TRBJ2-1; 7 bases match TRBD1. Germline CDR1 and CDR2: KGHDR and SFDVKD. Trimming removed 1 base from V and 7 bases from J; junction bases left unmatched: 9. This CDR3 is 16 amino acids long. The CDR3 DNA reads TGTGCCACCAGTGATTTACAACCGGGACAGTTGAATGAGCAGTTCTTC. This sequence encodes CATSDLQPGQLNEQFF.

This chain joins TRBV28 and TRBJ2-1, with 7 nucleotides matching TRBD1. Trimming took 5 bases from V and 0 from J; bases not matched to a gene: 10. Germline V gives CDR1 MDHEN, CDR2 SYDVKM. The CDR3 is 17 amino acids. In nucleotides, the CDR3 is TGTGCCAGCAGTCAGACAGGGTCGGCGGGCTCCTACAATGAGCAGTTCTTC. This translates into CASSQTGSAGSYNEQFF.

This chain connects TRBV29-1 to TRBJ2-5, with D possibly being TRBD1 (6 bases). V was cut by 4 bases and J by 0 bases, with 12 bases left in between. CDR1 SQVTM and CDR2 ANQGSEA come from the germline V gene. CDR3 length equals 14 residues. CDR3 amino acids: CSVAGAEYQETQYF. CDR3 bases: TGCAGCGTTGCAGGGGCCGAGTACCAAGAGACCCAGTACTTC.

This clone appeared many times. The gene calls are TRBV5-8 and TRBJ1-1; D unclear. Trimming shortened V by 2 bases and J by 4 bases, and 9 bases separated the two germline ends. The CDR3 spans 13 residues. Germline loops: CDR1 SGHTS, CDR2 YDEGEE. In nucleotides, the CDR3 is TGTGCCAGCAGCTTAACGGAGGGCACTGAAGCTTTCTTT. The encoded protein is CASSLTEGTEAFF.

Only one count was recorded for this clone. A clone one base away is much larger, so this may be a read error. V and J are TRBV28 and TRBJ1-2, with 8 bases fitting TRBD1. Germline CDR1 reads MDHEN; CDR2 reads SYDVKM. This CDR3 has 15 amino acids. This CDR3 is CASVPGDRKNYDYTF. CDR3 DNA sequence: TGTGCCAGCGTCCCTGGGGACAGGAAAAACTATGACTACACCTTC.

The chain carries TRBV28 and TRBJ2-1, with 8 bases aligning to TRBD2. Unmatched junction bases numbered 8, after V lost 5 bases and J lost 8 bases. The CDR3 has 14 amino acids. The V gene's germline CDR1 is MDHEN and CDR2 SYDVKM. The CDR3 bases are TGTGCCAGCAGTCCTAGCGGGTATGACGATGAGCAGTTCTTC. This translates into CASSPSGYDDEQFF.

The V gene is TRBV7-9, the J gene TRBJ1-4; D is uncertain. This CDR3 contains 14 residues. The V end lost 2 bases, the J end lost 3 bases, and 7 bases lay between the germline ends. CDR1 is SEHNR and CDR2 is FQNEAQ in the germline V gene (reference sequence). This chain's CDR3 is CASSLSRANEKLFF. The DNA for the CDR3 is TGTGCCAGCAGCTTAAGTAGAGCTAATGAAAAACTGTTTTTT.

This chain uses TRBV5-1 with TRBJ2-7; 8 bases are shared with TRBD1. The germline V gene encodes CDR1 SGHRS and CDR2 YFSETQ. V shed 2 bases and J 6 bases; nucleotides not matched to a gene: 7. The CDR3 length is 14 residues. CDR3 DNA sequence: TGCGCCAGCAGCTTTAAACAGGGGGTCAGCGAGCAGTACTTC. Translating gives CASSFKQGVSEQYF.

This clone was detected many times. V and J are TRBV5-6 and TRBJ2-1; TRBD1 aligns across 10 bases. Per germline, CDR1 SGHDT and CDR2 YYEEEE. The V gene end was trimmed by 2 bases and the J gene end by 6 bases; junction bases not matched to a gene: 5. The CDR3 covers 15 residues. The CDR3 coding sequence is TGTGCCAGCAGCTTCGGGACAGGGGATATCAATGAGCAGTTCTTC. Protein sequence: CASSFGTGDINEQFF. Together with reference TRBV5-6 and TRBJ2-1, the CDR3 gives the full variable domain: DAGVTQSPTHLIKTRGQQVTLRCSPKSGHDTVSWYQQALGQGPQFIFQYYEEEERQRGNFPDRFSGHQFPNYSSELNVNALLLGDSALYLCASSFGTGDINEQFFGPGTRLTVL.

The rearrangement links TRBV7-2 to TRBJ2-5; TRBD2 matches at 8 bases. CDR1 is SGHTA, CDR2 FQGNSA, per germline. The CDR3 has 15 residues. V lost 1 base, J lost 2 bases, and 3 bases stayed unmatched. CDR3 nucleotides: TGTGCCAGCAGCTTAGGGACTAGCAGACAAGAGACCCAGTACTTC. Amino acids: CASSLGTSRQETQYF.

This sequence joins TRBV3-1 (or the pseudogene TRBV3-2) and TRBJ2-6; D gene unclear. The germline V gene encodes CDR1 LGHDT and CDR2 YNNKEL (reference sequence). Trimming removed 3 bases from V and 0 bases from J, with 18 bases in between. The CDR3 has 19 amino acids. The CDR3 coding sequence is TGTGCCAGCAGCCACTCTACCCTCGAGAGTTCCTCTGGGGCCAACGTCCTGACTTTC. It yields the protein CASSHSTLESSSGANVLTF.

The chain has TRBV2 and TRBJ2-7; D is unresolved. Trimming pared 6 bases from V and 7 bases from J, leaving 10 bases between. The CDR3 spans 11 residues. Germline V gene data show CDR1 as SNHLY and CDR2 as FYNNEI. For the CDR3, the DNA is TGTGCCAGCAGAGCTACAGTAGAGCAGTACTTC. Translating gives CASRATVEQYF.

The chain couples TRBV7-2 to TRBJ1-6, with D uncertain. The CDR3 covers 14 residues. Trimming took off 1 base at V and 11 bases at J, with 12 bases between the two ends. The germline gives CDR1 SGHTA, CDR2 FQGNSA. The CDR3 loop is CASSLGPGVAPLHF. CDR3 DNA sequence: TGTGCCAGCAGCTTAGGTCCGGGAGTGGCACCCCTCCACTTT.

This chain joins TRBV5-5 and TRBJ2-5; 8 nucleotides align to TRBD2. CDR1 is SGHKS and CDR2 is YYEKEE in the germline V gene (reference sequence). Germline trimming cut 1 base from V and 1 base from J; bases unmatched to any gene: 3. The CDR3 covers 15 residues. CDR3 loop: CASSLYSGVQETQYF. The DNA of the CDR3 is TGTGCCAGCAGCTTGTATAGCGGGGTCCAAGAGACCCAGTACTTC.

The gene calls are TRBV6-2 or TRBV6-3 and TRBJ2-5, with 12 bases identical to TRBD2. The trim removed 5 bases at V and 0 bases at J, leaving 7 bases unmatched. This CDR3 is 17 amino acids long. Germline CDR1 is MNHEY and CDR2 is SVGEGT. In nucleotides, the CDR3 is TGTGCCAGCAGTCGTAGGACTAGCGGGATGTACCAAGAGACCCAGTACTTC. The encoded protein is CASSRRTSGMYQETQYF.

V is TRBV28 and J is TRBJ1-2; perhaps TRBD1 as D (6 bases). This CDR3 is 13 amino acids long. V gave up 6 bases and J gave up 7 bases, with 15 bases separating them. CDR1 MDHEN and CDR2 SYDVKM come from the germline V gene. CDR3 coding DNA: TGTGCCAGCAGATTAGGGGGGGGCGGTGGCTACACCTTC. Amino acid sequence: CASRLGGGGGYTF.

This clone was recorded only once. The chain couples TRBV25-1 to TRBJ2-1, with D possibly matching TRBD1 (6 bases). Trimming removed 4 bases at V and 5 bases at J, with 9 bases between. CDR1 and CDR2 (germline): MGHDK, SYGVNS. This CDR3 contains 13 residues. This CDR3 is CASSAPGDNEQFF. As DNA, the CDR3 is TGTGCCAGCAGTGCCCCAGGGGACAATGAGCAGTTCTTC.

A few counts support this clone. The chain joins TRBV6-2 or TRBV6-3 to TRBJ1-2, with D unresolved. Germline CDR1 MNHEY, CDR2 SVGEGT. Trimming took 6 bases from V and 2 from J, leaving 16 bases between them. The CDR3 spans 15 residues. The CDR3 sequence: CASSPSGRGNYGYTF. The CDR3 bases are TGTGCCAGCAGCCCCTCGGGTAGAGGGAACTATGGCTACACCTTC.

This rearrangement joins TRBV20-1 to TRBJ2-7, with a weak D call TRBD2 (6 bases). V was pared by 3 bases and J by 2 bases, with 17 bases between. CDR3 length: 15 residues. CDR1 is DFQATT, CDR2 SNEGSKA, per germline (reference sequence). CDR3 nucleotides: TGCAGTGCTAGTCCCCCGGGAGTGACCGCCTACGAGCAGTACTTC. It yields the protein CSASPPGVTAYEQYF.

The CDR3 DNA sequence: TGTGCCAGCAAAGGGATGGGGGGTGGCTACACCTTC. This translates into CASKGMGGGYTF. The chain combines TRBV27 with TRBJ1-2; tentatively, D is TRBD1 (5 bases). Trimming stripped 7 bases from V and 7 bases from J, with 13 bases between. The CDR3 loop spans 12 amino acids. The germline gives CDR1 MNHEY, CDR2 SMNVEV (reference sequence).

The chain is built from TRBV6-5 and TRBJ2-7; D is unresolved. This CDR3 comprises 11 residues. Germline lookup yields CDR1 MNHEY and CDR2 SVGAGI. Trimming cost V 4 bases and J 2 bases, with 3 bases left between them. This CDR3 is CASSSAYEQYF. The CDR3 DNA follows: TGTGCCAGCAGTTCGGCCTACGAGCAGTACTTC.

The chain combines TRBV24-1 with TRBJ2-5, with D perhaps TRBD1 (6 bases). Germline CDR1 is KGHDR and CDR2 is SFDVKD. Trimming left V 5 bases short and J 2 bases short, with 11 bases between. The CDR3 extends over 14 amino acids. The chain's CDR3 is CATSGHGTQETQYF. The CDR3 coding sequence is TGTGCCACCAGTGGCCACGGGACACAAGAGACCCAGTACTTC.

As to this clone: A read error may produce the germline difference seen at one junction end. The chain recombines TRBV7-7 with TRBJ2-3, with 12 bases lining up with TRBD2. Germline CDR1 reads SSHAT; CDR2 reads FNYEAQ (reference sequence). The CDR3 totals 15 residues. The CDR3 nucleotides read TGTGCTAGCAGCTTAGCTAGCGGGAGGGCTGGCACGCAGTATTTT. Translated, it gives CASSLASGRAGTQYF.